Listed below are T cell receptor beta chains from one sample, sequenced in a study of blood T cells in healthy people across ages. TCRdb processed the 5' RACE reads anew with MiXCR; each CDR3 protein has one entry. The data hold over 1,500,000 distinct CDR3 sequences, with around 42% observed a single time. The specimen sequenced was blood. The source is a human donor in good health. CDR3s include the opening cysteine and the closing phenylalanine or tryptophan. Each record gives: clone size, J gene, D gene, V gene, CDR3 protein, CDR3 DNA. The D gene is left open where the match is weak. Clone size appears in some rows only: once, few, many, or a class for an expanded clone.

.,TRBJ2-1,TRBD2,TRBV4-3,CASSQDPGTSPSRFF,TGCGCCAGCAGCCAAGACCCTGGGACTAGCCCTAGCCGGTTCTTC
.,TRBJ2-1,TRBD2,TRBV28,CASSFPPGLAGGDSYNEQFF,TGTGCCAGCAGTTTTCCGCCGGGACTAGCGGGGGGTGACTCCTACAATGAGCAGTTCTTC
few,TRBJ2-3,.,TRBV12-3/TRBV12-4,CASSRDSDTQYF,TGTGCCAGCAGCCGGGACTCCGATACGCAGTATTTT
.,TRBJ1-4,TRBD1,TRBV29-1,CSVAQGSTNEKLFF,TGCAGCGTGGCACAGGGGAGCACTAATGAAAAACTGTTTTTT
.,TRBJ2-1,TRBD1,TRBV5-1,CASSGGQGGAYNEQFF,TGCGCCAGCAGCGGCGGACAGGGAGGCGCCTACAATGAGCAGTTCTTC
.,TRBJ2-5,TRBD1,TRBV12-3/TRBV12-4,CASTPTGGETQYF,TGTGCCAGCACCCCGACAGGGGGGGAGACCCAGTACTTC
.,TRBJ1-1,TRBD1,TRBV2,CASSETGEGLKNTEAFF,TGTGCCAGCAGTGAAACAGGGGAGGGCCTTAAGAACACTGAAGCTTTCTTT
few,TRBJ2-1,.,TRBV6-5,CASSPPRRGHYNEQFF,TGTGCCAGCAGCCCCCCCCGCAGGGGACACTACAATGAGCAGTTCTTC
.,TRBJ2-7,.,TRBV13,CASSQVRTYEQYF,TGTGCCAGCAGCCAAGTCCGGACCTACGAGCAGTACTTC
.,TRBJ1-4,TRBD1,TRBV4-1,CASSQDGGGQGNEKLFF,TGCGCCAGCAGCCAAGATGGAGGGGGACAGGGGAATGAAAAACTGTTTTTT
.,TRBJ2-7,.,TRBV7-9,CASSGGPCEQYF,TGTGCCAGCAGCGGAGGTCCCTGCGAGCAGTACTTC
.,TRBJ2-5,.,TRBV6-6,CASSYSRAGFRETQCF,TGTGCCAGCAGTTACTCGAGGGCTGGGTTTAGGGAGACCCAGTGCTTC
.,TRBJ1-3,.,TRBV5-5,CASSFAVAVGASGNTIYF,TGTGCCAGCAGCTTTGCAGTTGCGGTCGGCGCTTCTGGAAACACCATATATTTT
few,TRBJ2-5,TRBD1,TRBV29-1,CSARQGFAQETQYF,TGCAGCGCTCGACAGGGGTTTGCCCAAGAGACCCAGTACTTC
few,TRBJ2-1,.,TRBV24-1,CATSDPGTPVRHEQFF,TGTGCCACCAGTGACCCCGGGACACCCGTTAGGCATGAGCAGTTCTTC
few,TRBJ2-1,TRBD1,TRBV12-3/TRBV12-4,CASSIGTGPYNEQFF,TGTGCCAGCAGTATCGGGACAGGGCCCTACAATGAGCAGTTCTTC
.,TRBJ2-3,TRBD2,TRBV20-1,CSAKRPLAGGADTQYF,TGCAGTGCTAAAAGACCACTAGCGGGGGGCGCAGATACGCAGTATTTT
few,TRBJ2-2,TRBD1,TRBV5-1,CASRETGGTGELFF,TGCGCCAGCAGGGAGACAGGGGGAACCGGGGAGCTGTTTTTT
.,TRBJ1-5,.,TRBV2,CASSEQYSNQPLHF,TGTGCCAGCAGTGAACAGTATAGCAATCAGCCCCTGCATTTT
few,TRBJ2-7,.,TRBV14,CASSQVTGAAYEQYF,TGTGCCAGCAGCCAAGTAACGGGAGCAGCCTACGAGCAGTACTTC
.,TRBJ1-5,TRBD1,TRBV6-5,CASSSVDRGVGQPQHF,TGTGCCAGCAGTTCGGTGGACAGGGGAGTAGGTCAGCCCCAGCATTTT
few,TRBJ2-4,TRBD1,TRBV28,CASSLRTGGAGIQYF,TGTGCCAGCAGTTTACGGACAGGGGGCGCGGGCATTCAGTACTTC
.,TRBJ1-2,.,TRBV7-8,CASSLGGPANGYTF,TGTGCCAGCAGCTTGGGAGGTCCCGCGAATGGCTACACCTTC
few,TRBJ2-3,.,TRBV4-3,CASSQGTGTDTQYF,TGCGCCAGCAGCCAAGGAACAGGCACAGATACGCAGTATTTT
.,TRBJ2-3,TRBD2,TRBV20-1,CSARDGTSGGYTQYF,TGCAGTGCTAGAGACGGGACTAGCGGGGGATATACGCAGTATTTT
.,TRBJ1-5,.,TRBV10-3,CAISESRDGGQPQHF,TGTGCCATCAGTGAGTCCAGGGACGGAGGCCAGCCCCAGCATTTT
.,TRBJ2-5,.,TRBV28,CTTTSPGATETQYF,TGTACCACTACAAGTCCAGGGGCGACGGAGACCCAGTACTTC
.,TRBJ2-3,.,TRBV5-1,CASSMTTGTDTQYF,TGCGCCAGCAGCATGACCACAGGGACAGATACGCAGTATTTT
.,TRBJ2-1,.,TRBV6-2/TRBV6-3,CASRAYGTAAYNEQFF,TGTGCCAGCAGGGCCTACGGGACTGCGGCCTACAATGAGCAGTTCTTC
.,TRBJ1-2,.,TRBV12-3/TRBV12-4,CASSLEPGTGGHTF,TGTGCCAGCAGTTTAGAGCCGGGAACAGGCGGCCACACCTTC
.,TRBJ2-1,TRBD2,TRBV12-3/TRBV12-4,CAGSSGGSYNEQFF,TGTGCCGGCTCTAGCGGGGGATCCTACAATGAGCAGTTCTTC
.,TRBJ2-6,.,TRBV4-1,CASSQGAAFSGANVLTF,TGCGCCAGCAGCCAAGGGGCAGCCTTCTCCGGGGCCAACGTCCTGACTTTC
.,TRBJ2-5,TRBD2,TRBV5-1,CASTPGGVETQYF,TGCGCTAGCACACCCGGGGGGGTGGAGACCCAGTACTTC
.,TRBJ1-1,.,TRBV7-2,CASSLDSFPNTEAFF,TGTGCCAGCAGCTTGGACTCCTTTCCGAACACTGAAGCTTTCTTT
.,TRBJ2-1,.,TRBV11-3,CASSPRTGGGEQFF,TGTGCCAGCAGCCCTCGGACTGGAGGCGGGGAGCAGTTCTTC
.,TRBJ2-7,.,TRBV15,CATSRDVQGTYEQYF,TGTGCCACCAGCAGAGATGTACAGGGAACCTACGAGCAGTACTTC
.,TRBJ1-1,.,TRBV12-3/TRBV12-4,CASRHTGEAFF,TGTGCCAGCAGACATACAGGTGAAGCTTTCTTT
.,TRBJ2-5,.,TRBV28,CASSSQVLYERYF,TGTGCCAGCAGTTCCCAGGTCCTCTACGAGCGGTACTTC
once,TRBJ2-2,.,TRBV12-3/TRBV12-4,CASSFQSFTGELFF,TGTGCCAGCAGTTTCCAGAGTTTCACCGGGGAGCTGTTTTTT
.,TRBJ2-1,TRBD1,TRBV10-2,CASRAGTGAYNEQFF,TGCGCCAGCAGGGCCGGGACAGGGGCCTACAATGAGCAGTTCTTC
few,TRBJ2-5,.,TRBV6-2/TRBV6-3,CASNSRTWSETQYF,TGTGCCAGCAACTCCAGGACGTGGTCGGAGACCCAGTACTTC
few,TRBJ2-3,.,TRBV24-1,CATSPPGADTQYF,TGTGCCACCAGTCCCCCGGGGGCAGATACGCAGTATTTT
.,TRBJ2-4,.,TRBV5-1,CASSLGDRPTEQYF,TGCGCCAGCAGCTTAGGTGACAGACCTACGGAGCAGTACTTC
.,TRBJ1-1,.,TRBV29-1,CSVEDRGGYPEAFF,TGCAGCGTTGAAGATCGAGGGGGATACCCTGAAGCTTTCTTT
.,TRBJ2-1,.,TRBV12-3/TRBV12-4,CASSQLSGGQDEQFF,TGTGCCAGCAGTCAACTATCGGGGGGCCAGGATGAGCAGTTCTTC
few,TRBJ1-4,.,TRBV20-1,CSARGWAGTNEKLFF,TGCAGTGCTAGAGGGTGGGCAGGCACTAATGAAAAACTGTTTTTT
.,TRBJ1-5,.,TRBV6-5,CASSKDLGQPQHF,TGTGCCAGCAGTAAGGACCTTGGTCAGCCCCAGCATTTT